The text below deals with one T cell receptor beta chain. No cognate antigen has been identified for it. The record has no base qualities; no much larger clone is one base away. No immune events such as infections were documented for the healthy donors during the collection period. Healthy-donor blood repertoires served as a training cohort to calibrate time-dependent variance in a beta-binomial model of T-cell clone differential abundance. The training cohort included approximately ten healthy donors, of whom 3 were female and 7 were male. The donors were between roughly 29 and 65 years old, with an average age of roughly 40 years. Whole blood, obtained from a commercial supplier, was collected from each healthy donor at three time points spaced approximately two weeks apart. Genomic DNA was extracted from unsorted whole blood for immunosequencing. The entry originates in a study of identifying expanded T cells in peripheral blood (dated by TCRdb to the late 2010s). For context, the study as a whole: Technical replicates were generated by sequencing separate aliquots of the same genomic DNA pool, and four replicates were compared pairwise. What the study reported, not specific to this receptor: The authors expected biological variance in healthy repertoires might increase further over much longer intervals such as months to years. For all healthy donors, the variance in clone template counts between approximately two-week samples rose significantly as total template count increased. The binomial model flagged approximately 1.2 differentially abundant clones between technical replicates, compared with 15 to 17 over approximately 2 weeks and approximately 20 over around 4 weeks. Both the number of clones called differentially abundant and the false-positive rate were significantly reduced by the beta-binomial model across all healthy-donor time intervals.

The CDR3 measures 14 amino acids from cysteine to phenylalanine. Left in the record is the CDR3 DNA by itself, 42 bases read in frame from the first base. CDR1 and CDR2 are read off the germline V gene (reference sequence) as LNHDA and SQIVND. V is pared back by 2 bases and J by 8 bases, with 13 bases lying between the germline termini. The immunoSEQ Assay, which relies on bias-controlled multiplex PCR amplification of genomic DNA, was used to profile TCRbeta CDR3 regions. The paper's processing steps were these. To quantify the absolute abundance of each unique TCRbeta CDR3 region, the sequences were collapsed and filtered. Differential abundance was assessed using a binomial (Fisher-equivalent) model and a beta-binomial model in which time-dependent variance fitted from healthy donors was added. Clones with fewer than 5 combined templates were removed, and differential abundance was called for clones with a Benjamini-Hochberg FDR below 0.01. Beta-binomial variance was modeled as a function of total template count across the two samples using the form v = (b*log(k)+a)^2. TCRdb obtained this table from immuneACCESS and retained in-frame rearrangements with V and J assigned. These tables miss some clones; where compared with another copy, unresolved V genes account for less than half of the shortfall, and the remainder is unexplained. The DNA gave D and trimming, while V, J and clone size come from that table. In this sample the table shows some 95,000 clones, nearly 90% of which occur a single time. The ten largest clones capture around 5.9% of the sample.

This TCR derives from a person aged 18 to 75 in good health. The rearranged segments are TRBV19 and TRBJ2-1; the D gene remains uncertain. The sequenced material came from blood. The nucleotide sequence is given as TGTGCCAGTAGTATACGCGTTGCAGAGGATGAGCAGTTCTTC. Its amino acids are CASSIRVAEDEQFF.